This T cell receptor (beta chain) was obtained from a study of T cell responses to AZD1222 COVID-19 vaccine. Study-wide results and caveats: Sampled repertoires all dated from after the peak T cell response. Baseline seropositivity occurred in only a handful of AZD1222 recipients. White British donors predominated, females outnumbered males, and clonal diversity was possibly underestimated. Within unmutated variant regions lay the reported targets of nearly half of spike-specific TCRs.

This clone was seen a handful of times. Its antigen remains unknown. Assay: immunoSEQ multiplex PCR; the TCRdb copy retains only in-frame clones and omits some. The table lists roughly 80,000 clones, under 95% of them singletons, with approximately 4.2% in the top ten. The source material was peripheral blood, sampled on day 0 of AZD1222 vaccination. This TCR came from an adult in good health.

CDR3 sequence: CASSQGQGANTGELFF. The CDR3 bases are TGTGCCAGCAGCCAAGGGCAGGGGGCGAACACCGGGGAGCTGTTTTTT. The rearrangement links TRBV4-2 to TRBJ2-2; TRBD1 matches at 7 bases. Germline lookup yields CDR1 LGHNA and CDR2 YNFKEQ. This CDR3 comprises 16 residues. The V and J ends lost 1 base and 0 bases, in that order; junction bases with no gene match: 2.